What follows is one T cell receptor beta chain and its context. These data originate in a study of cytomegalovirus exposure and HLA in healthy donors. Overall study context: The 500 to 750 first-cohort repertoires and the approximately 130 validation repertoires shared the same platform, a later analysis reported.

The protocol was immunoSEQ multiplex PCR, while the TCRdb copy is restricted to in-frame clones and leaves out a portion. This table has roughly 56,000 clones, 90% to 95% appearing once. While the first cohort had 500 to 700 subjects, the donors belonged to the separate validation cohort of over a hundred subjects. The CDR3 has 16 residues. Trimming removed 3 bases from V and 2 bases from J; junction bases left unmatched: 3. The germline V gene has CDR1 SGHTS and CDR2 YDEGEE. V and J are TRBV5-8 and TRBJ2-2; 11 bases are shared with TRBD2. Sequencing was carried out using PBMCs. This receptor was taken from a man aged 18-30 years in good health and CMV-seronegative. In nucleotides, the CDR3 is TGTGCCAGCAGCTCGGGACTAGCGGTAAACACCGGGGAGCTGTTTTTT. This encodes CASSSGLAVNTGELFF. The full variable domain, rest sourced from reference TRBV5-8 and TRBJ2-2, is EAGVTQSPTHLIKTRGQQATLRCSPISGHTSVYWYQQALGLGLQFLLWYDEGEERNRGNFPPRFSGRQFPNYSSELNVNALELEDSALYLCASSSGLAVNTGELFFGEGSRLTVL.